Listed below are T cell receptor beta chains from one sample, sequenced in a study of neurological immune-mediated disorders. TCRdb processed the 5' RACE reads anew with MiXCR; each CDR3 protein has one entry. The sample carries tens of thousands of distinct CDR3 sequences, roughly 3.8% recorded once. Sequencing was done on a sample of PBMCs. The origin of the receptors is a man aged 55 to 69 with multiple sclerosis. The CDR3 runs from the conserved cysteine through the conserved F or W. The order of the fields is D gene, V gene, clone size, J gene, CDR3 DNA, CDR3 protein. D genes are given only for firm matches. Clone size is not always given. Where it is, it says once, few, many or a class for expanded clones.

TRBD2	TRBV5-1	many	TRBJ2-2	TGCGCCAGCACGACTAGCGGGGACACCGGGGAGCTGTTTTTT	CASTTSGDTGELFF
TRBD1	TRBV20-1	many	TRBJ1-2	TGCAGTGCTAGAGATCTCAAAAAGGGGGCTGACTATGGCTACACCTTC	CSARDLKKGADYGYTF
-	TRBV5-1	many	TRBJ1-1	TGCGCCAGCAGACTTGGACAGATCTCGAACACTGAAGCTTTCTTT	CASRLGQISNTEAFF
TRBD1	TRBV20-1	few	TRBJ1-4	TGCAGTGCTAGCCGGACAGGGTTAGGTGAAAAACTGTTTTTT	CSASRTGLGEKLFF
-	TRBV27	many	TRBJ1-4	TGTGCCAGCAGTTTCGAGGAGGGAAAACTGTTTTTT	CASSFEEGKLFF
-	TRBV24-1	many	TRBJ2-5	TGTGCCACCAGGGGGGGATTTGGGGAGACCCAGTACTTC	CATRGGFGETQYF
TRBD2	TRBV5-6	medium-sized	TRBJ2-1	TGTGCCAGCAGCTCGGGACTAGCGGGGGTAAATGAGCAGTTCTTC	CASSSGLAGVNEQFF
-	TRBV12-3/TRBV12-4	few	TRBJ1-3	TGTGCCAGCAGTTTAGGGTGGGACTCTGGAAACACCATATATTTT	CASSLGWDSGNTIYF
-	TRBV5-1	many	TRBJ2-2	TGCGCCAGTTGGAAGACCGGGGAGCTGTTTTTT	CASWKTGELFF
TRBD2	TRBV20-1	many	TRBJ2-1	TGCAGTGCTAGAGATACTTCGGGACTAGCGGGAGAGGGGATGTCCAATGAGCAGTTCTTC	CSARDTSGLAGEGMSNEQFF
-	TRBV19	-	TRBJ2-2	TGTGCCAGTAGCCTCATGCCAGGGAACACCGGGGAGCTGTTTTTT	CASSLMPGNTGELFF
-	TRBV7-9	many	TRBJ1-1	TGTGCCAGCAGCCTACTCGACAGACCGAACACTGAAGCTTTCTTT	CASSLLDRPNTEAFF
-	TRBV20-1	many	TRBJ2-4	TGCAGTGCTAGAGATCTGTCACTCCTAAACATTCAGTACTTC	CSARDLSLLNIQYF
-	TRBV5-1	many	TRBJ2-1	TGCGCCAGCAGCCCGGGCCCGGGACTTCAAACCCGGGAGCAGTTCTTC	CASSPGPGLQTREQFF
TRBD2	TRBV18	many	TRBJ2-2	TGTGCCAGCTCAACCATACTAGCGGAGCAAAACACCGGGGAGCTGTTTTTT	CASSTILAEQNTGELFF
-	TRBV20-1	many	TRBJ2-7	TGCAGTGCCGAACGTGGCAAGCTAGCCTACGAGCAGTACTTC	CSAERGKLAYEQYF
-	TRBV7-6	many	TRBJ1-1	TGTGCCAGCAGCTTAGCGCCAGGGCCCATGAACACTGAAGCTTTCTTT	CASSLAPGPMNTEAFF
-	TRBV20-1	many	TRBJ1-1	TGCAGTGCTAGGAAAACTGGTACCGCCGAGAGGAACACTGAAGCTTTCTTT	CSARKTGTAERNTEAFF
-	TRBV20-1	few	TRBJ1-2	TGCAGTGCTAGAGAGGCCTCTCGGGCCGGGGGCTACACCTTC	CSAREASRAGGYTF
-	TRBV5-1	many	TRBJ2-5	TGCGCCAGCAGCCATCATGTGGGTAGCGGCCAAGAGACCCAGTACTTC	CASSHHVGSGQETQYF
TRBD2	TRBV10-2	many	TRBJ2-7	TGCGCCAGCACCCCAGCGGGGGGTATTTTCGAGCAGTACTTC	CASTPAGGIFEQYF
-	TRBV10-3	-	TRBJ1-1	TGTGCCATTAAAACGGGGGAGACTGCAGCTTTCTTT	CAIKTGETAAFF
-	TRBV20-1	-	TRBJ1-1	TGCAGTGCACCCGGACAGTCCACTGAAGCTTTCTTT	CSAPGQSTEAFF
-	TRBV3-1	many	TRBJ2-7	TGTGCCAGCAGCCAAGAGGGCCCGTCCTACGAGCAGTACTTC	CASSQEGPSYEQYF
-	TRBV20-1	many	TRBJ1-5	TGCAGTGCTACCGTAGGTCAGGGAAGAGATCAGCCCCAGCATTTT	CSATVGQGRDQPQHF
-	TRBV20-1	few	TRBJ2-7	TGCAGTGCTCCCCCGTCCGACGGGAGTTGGTCATTCTCCTACGAGCAGTACTTC	CSAPPSDGSWSFSYEQYF
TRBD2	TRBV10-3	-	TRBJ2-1	TGTGCCATCAGTAGCGGGGGGGCCGGGTTGCATGAGCAGTTCTTC	CAISSGGAGLHEQFF
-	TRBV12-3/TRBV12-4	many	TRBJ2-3	TGTGCCAGCAGTTTAACGGGGATAGGGTCAGATACGCAGTATTTT	CASSLTGIGSDTQYF
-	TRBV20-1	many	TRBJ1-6	TGCAGTGCTAGAGAGGTTGGGGTAGGGGATTCACCCCTCCACTTT	CSAREVGVGDSPLHF
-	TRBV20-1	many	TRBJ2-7	TGCAGTGTCCGCTCACCCGAGCAGTACTTC	CSVRSPEQYF
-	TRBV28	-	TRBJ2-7	TGTGCCAGCAGTCCCCCTCAGGGGATACAATACGAGCAGTACTTC	CASSPPQGIQYEQYF
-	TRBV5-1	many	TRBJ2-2	TGCGCCAGCAGCCCGGGCGGGGTGCCCGGGGAGCTGTTTTTT	CASSPGGVPGELFF
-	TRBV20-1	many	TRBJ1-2	TGCAGTGCTAGAGATAGGAACCTGCACTATGGCTACACCTTC	CSARDRNLHYGYTF
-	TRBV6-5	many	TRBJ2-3	TGTGCCAGCAGTTACCGATCCCTCGTAGATACGCAGTATTTT	CASSYRSLVDTQYF
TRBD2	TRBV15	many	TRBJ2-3	TGTGCCACCAGGCCAAGCGGGGGGGCGTATACGCAGTATTTT	CATRPSGGAYTQYF
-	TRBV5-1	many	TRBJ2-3	TGCGCCAGCAGGCCCGGTAGCACAGATACGCAGTATTTT	CASRPGSTDTQYF
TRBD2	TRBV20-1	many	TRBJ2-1	TGCAGTGCCGCGAGCCCGGGAGGTGAGCAGTTCTTC	CSAASPGGEQFF
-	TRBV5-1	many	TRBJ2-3	TGCGCCAGTCGGGATATTCAGAGCACAGATACGCAGTATTTT	CASRDIQSTDTQYF
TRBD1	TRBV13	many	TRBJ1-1	TGTGCCAGCAGCTCGACAGGGGGTATCGCTTTCTTT	CASSSTGGIAFF
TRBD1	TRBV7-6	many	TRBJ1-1	TGTGCCAGCAGCCCGATACAGGGGTTGGGGACTGAAGCTTTCTTT	CASSPIQGLGTEAFF